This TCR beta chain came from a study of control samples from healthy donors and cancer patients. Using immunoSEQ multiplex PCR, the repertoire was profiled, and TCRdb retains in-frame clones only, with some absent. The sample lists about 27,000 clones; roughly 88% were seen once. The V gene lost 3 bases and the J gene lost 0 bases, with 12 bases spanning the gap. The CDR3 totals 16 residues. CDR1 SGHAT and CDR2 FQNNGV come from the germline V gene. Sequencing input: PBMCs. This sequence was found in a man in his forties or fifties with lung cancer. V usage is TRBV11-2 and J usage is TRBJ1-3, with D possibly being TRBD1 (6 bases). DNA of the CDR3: TGTGCCAGCAGCTTGACAGGATTGAGCTCTGGAAACACCATATATTTT. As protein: CASSLTGLSSGNTIYF.